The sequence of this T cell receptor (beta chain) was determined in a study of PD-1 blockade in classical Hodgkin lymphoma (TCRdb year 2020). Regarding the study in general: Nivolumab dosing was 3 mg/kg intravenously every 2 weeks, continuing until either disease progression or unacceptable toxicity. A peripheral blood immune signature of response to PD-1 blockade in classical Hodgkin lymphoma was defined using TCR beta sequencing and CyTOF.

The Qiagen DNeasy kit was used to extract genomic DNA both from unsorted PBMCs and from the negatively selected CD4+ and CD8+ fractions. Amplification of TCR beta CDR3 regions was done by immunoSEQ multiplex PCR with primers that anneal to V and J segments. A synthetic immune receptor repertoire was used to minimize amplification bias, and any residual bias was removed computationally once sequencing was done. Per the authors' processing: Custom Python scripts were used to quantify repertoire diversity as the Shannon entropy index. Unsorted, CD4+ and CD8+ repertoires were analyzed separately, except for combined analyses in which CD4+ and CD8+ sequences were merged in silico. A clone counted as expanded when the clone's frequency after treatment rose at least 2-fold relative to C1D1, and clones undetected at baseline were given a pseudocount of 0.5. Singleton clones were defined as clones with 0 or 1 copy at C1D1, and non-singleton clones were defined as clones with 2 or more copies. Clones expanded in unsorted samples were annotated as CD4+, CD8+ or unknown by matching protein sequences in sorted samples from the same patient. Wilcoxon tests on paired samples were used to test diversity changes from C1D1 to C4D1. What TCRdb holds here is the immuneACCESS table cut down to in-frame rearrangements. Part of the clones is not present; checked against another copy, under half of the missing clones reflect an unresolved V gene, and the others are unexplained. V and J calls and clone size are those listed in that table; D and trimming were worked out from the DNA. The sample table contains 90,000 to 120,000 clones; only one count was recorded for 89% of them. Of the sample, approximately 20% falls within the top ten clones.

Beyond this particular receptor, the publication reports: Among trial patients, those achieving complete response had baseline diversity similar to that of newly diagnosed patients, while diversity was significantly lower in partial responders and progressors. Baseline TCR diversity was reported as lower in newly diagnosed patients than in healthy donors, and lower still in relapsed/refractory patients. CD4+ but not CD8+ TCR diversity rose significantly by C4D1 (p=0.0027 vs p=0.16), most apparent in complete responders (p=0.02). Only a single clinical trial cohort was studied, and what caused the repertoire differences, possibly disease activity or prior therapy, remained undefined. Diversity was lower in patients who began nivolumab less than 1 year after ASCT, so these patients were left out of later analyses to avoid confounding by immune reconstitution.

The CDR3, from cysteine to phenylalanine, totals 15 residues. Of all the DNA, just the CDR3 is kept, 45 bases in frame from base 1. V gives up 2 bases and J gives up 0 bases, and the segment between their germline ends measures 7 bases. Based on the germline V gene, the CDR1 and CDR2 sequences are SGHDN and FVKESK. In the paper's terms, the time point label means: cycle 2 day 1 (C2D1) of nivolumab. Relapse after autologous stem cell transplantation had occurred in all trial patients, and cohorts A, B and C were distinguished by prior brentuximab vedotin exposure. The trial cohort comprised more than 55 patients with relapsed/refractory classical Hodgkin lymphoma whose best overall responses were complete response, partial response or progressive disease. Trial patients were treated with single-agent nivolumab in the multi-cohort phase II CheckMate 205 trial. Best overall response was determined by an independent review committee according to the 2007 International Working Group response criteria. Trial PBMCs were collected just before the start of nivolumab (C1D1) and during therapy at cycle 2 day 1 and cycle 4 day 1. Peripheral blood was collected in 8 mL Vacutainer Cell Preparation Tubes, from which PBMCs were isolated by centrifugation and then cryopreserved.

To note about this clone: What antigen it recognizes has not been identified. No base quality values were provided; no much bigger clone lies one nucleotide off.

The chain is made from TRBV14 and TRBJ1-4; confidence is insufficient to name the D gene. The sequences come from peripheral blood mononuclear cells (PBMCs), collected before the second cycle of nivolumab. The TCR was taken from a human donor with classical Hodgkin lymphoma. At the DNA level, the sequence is TGTGCCAGCAGCCAAAAGACTGCAACTAATGAAAAACTGTTTTTT. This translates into CASSQKTATNEKLFF.